What follows is one TCR beta chain and its context. Antigen: not known. Germline CDR1 reads WNHNN; CDR2 reads SYGVQD (reference sequence). The CDR3 has 14 residues. Trimming took off 2 bases at V and 5 bases at J, with 13 bases between the two ends. This sample was taken from a study of T cell repertoires in cytomegalovirus infection. MiXCR, applied by TCRdb to the reads, yields one record per CDR3 protein. The repertoire consists of 700,000 to 950,000 distinct CDR3 sequences, with 32% occurring once and the leading ten covering 9.5% to 15%. The TCR comes from a human donor in good health (CMV status not recorded). Some clones in this sample may be carry-over from other donors' samples. The sequencing used cultured CD8+ T cells from PBMCs, collected from culture after CMV antigen stimulation. V is TRBV10-1 and J is TRBJ2-7, with D unresolved. This CDR3 is CASSEGRPSNEQYF. The CDR3 DNA reads TGCGCCAGCAGTGAGGGGCGCCCCTCGAACGAGCAGTACTTC.